The 30 T cell receptor beta chains below were found in one sample sequenced in a study of CD8 T cells in ankylosing spondylitis. TCRdb reprocessed the 5' RACE reads via MiXCR and lists one record per CDR3 protein. The profile shows hundreds of thousands of distinct CDR3 sequences, under 20% of them singletons. Whole-study results and caveats: One TCR beta motif, made up of 7 or 8 highly homologous variants, appeared characteristic of ankylosing spondylitis blood.

Antigens of these TCRs are unknown. Sequencing was performed on blood, either unsorted or a sorted T cell fraction (not recorded which). Receptors were obtained from a male donor with ankylosing spondylitis.

This clonotype has a handful of counts. This chain connects TRBV6-4 to TRBJ2-1; either TRBD1 or TRBD2 may supply D (5 bases each). Germline CDR1 is MRHNA and CDR2 is SNTAGT. Trimming stripped 4 bases from V and 10 bases from J, with 14 bases between. The CDR3 sequence is 13 residues long. CDR3 protein: CASSVGRGTEQFF. CDR3 in DNA: TGTGCCAGCAGTGTAGGGAGAGGGACGGAGCAGTTCTTC.

This chain links TRBV29-1 with TRBJ2-7; 8 bases align to TRBD1. The J segment lost 1 base and the V segment lost 7 bases, leaving 12 bases of the junction unmatched. The CDR3 loop spans 15 amino acids. CDR1 is SQVTM, CDR2 ANQGSEA, per germline. CDR3 region: CSGTGGSGPSYEQYF. DNA of the CDR3: TGCAGCGGAACAGGGGGTAGCGGACCTTCCTACGAGCAGTACTTC.

The J gene is TRBJ1-5, the V gene TRBV28; maybe TRBD1 (5 bases). This CDR3 is 14 amino acids long. Germline V CDR1 and CDR2: MDHEN, SYDVKM. The ends were cut back, 7 bases at V and 2 bases at J, with 12 bases in the middle. DNA for the CDR3: TGTGCCAGCATCCGCGACAGAGGCAATCAGCCCCAGCATTTT. The encoded protein is CASIRDRGNQPQHF.

V usage is TRBV5-1 and J usage is TRBJ1-4; 8 bases match TRBD1. The CDR3 is 16 amino acids. V lost 2 bases, J lost 8 bases, and 11 bases stayed unmatched. Germline-derived CDR1 and CDR2 are SGHRS and YFSETQ. The CDR3 reads CASSLTHQGAREKLFF. Here the CDR3 DNA reads TGCGCCAGCAGCTTAACACACCAGGGGGCGCGGGAAAAACTGTTTTTT. Looking up the rest from reference TRBV5-1 and TRBJ1-4 gives the full variable domain: KAGVTQTPRYLIKTRGQQVTLSCSPISGHRSVSWYQQTPGQGLQFLFEYFSETQRNKGNFPGRFSGRQFSNSRSEMNVSTLELGDSALYLCASSLTHQGAREKLFFGSGTQLSVL.

The J gene is TRBJ1-5, the V gene TRBV20-1, with D possibly TRBD1 on 5 matching bases. The CDR3 contains 12 residues. V was shortened by 7 bases and J by 2 bases, with 9 bases between the two germline ends. Germline CDR1 is DFQATT and CDR2 is SNEGSKA (reference sequence). Here the CDR3 reads CSVKTGNQPQHF. DNA for the CDR3: TGCAGTGTCAAGACAGGCAATCAGCCCCAGCATTTT.

There are a few counts of this clonotype. This rearrangement joins TRBV24-1 to TRBJ2-2; weak D call: TRBD1 (7 bases). The V end lost 7 bases, the J end lost 5 bases, and 16 bases lay between the germline ends. Germline CDR1 KGHDR, CDR2 SFDVKD. The CDR3 totals 15 residues. CDR3 in DNA: TGTGCCACCAGCCCAGGGGGGCAGAAAACCGGGGAGCTGTTTTTT. Translation gives CATSPGGQKTGELFF.

This sequence joins TRBV6-5 and TRBJ2-1, with D perhaps matching TRBD2 (6 bases). Germline CDR1 and CDR2: MNHEY and SVGAGI. CDR3 length: 14 residues. Trimming left V 2 bases short and J 13 bases short, with 18 bases between. The CDR3 region has the DNA TGTGCCAGCAGTTACCGGGACTCCGCGGGATATCAGTTCTTC. Translation: CASSYRDSAGYQFF.

There are many counts of this clonotype. The chain employs TRBV3-1 and TRBJ1-2; no reliable D call. The V end lost 1 base, the J end lost 8 bases, and 11 bases lay between the germline ends. This CDR3 has 13 amino acids. CDR1 and CDR2 (germline): LGHDT, YNNKEL (reference sequence). The CDR3 DNA reads TGTGCCAGCAGCCAAGGGGGTGCGAGCGGCTACACCTTC. As protein: CASSQGGASGYTF.

This chain joins TRBV9 and TRBJ1-2; 10 nucleotides match TRBD1. CDR3 length: 15 residues. The junction had 3 bases not matched to a gene; V was cut back by 3 bases and J by 1 base. CDR1 SGDLS and CDR2 YYNGEE come from the germline V gene. CDR3 DNA: TGTGCCAGCAGCGCCGGGACAGGGGTTAACTATGGCTACACCTTC. As protein: CASSAGTGVNYGYTF.

This clonotype was picked up a small number of times. The chain links TRBV2 to TRBJ1-1; D perhaps matches TRBD1 (5 bases). The CDR3 runs to 15 residues. The V end lost 4 bases, the J end lost 1 base, and 13 bases lay between the germline ends. The germline CDR1 and CDR2 sequences are SNHLY and FYNNEI. Here the CDR3 reads CASSGVGGRNTEAFF. Here the CDR3 DNA reads TGTGCCAGCAGTGGAGTGGGGGGTCGGAACACTGAAGCTTTCTTT.

This clonotype occurred a few times. CDR3 DNA: TGTGCCAGCAGGGACACGTTGGGCTACGAGCAGTACTTC. It translates to CASRDTLGYEQYF. This chain joins TRBV7-9 and TRBJ2-7; maybe TRBD1 (5 bases). The CDR3 consists of 13 residues. Germline CDR1 and CDR2: SEHNR and FQNEAQ (reference sequence). V was cut by 6 bases and J by 3 bases, with 12 bases left in between.

V usage is TRBV6-1 and J usage is TRBJ1-1; no clear D gene. The germline CDR1 and CDR2 sequences are MNHNS and SASEGT. The CDR3 consists of 13 residues. V lost 6 bases and J 4 bases, leaving 12 bases between the germline ends. The CDR3 DNA follows: TGTGCCAGCAGGGACGAGGGTAGCACTGAAGCTTTCTTT. It is translated as CASRDEGSTEAFF.

The V call is TRBV5-1, the J call TRBJ2-3; D remains ambiguous. Germline CDR1 and CDR2: SGHRS and YFSETQ. CDR3 length: 16 residues. Trimming took off 0 bases at V and 1 base at J, with 12 bases between the two ends. CDR3 loop: CASSLGSTKGTDTQYF. The CDR3 bases are TGCGCCAGCAGCTTGGGATCAACTAAGGGCACAGATACGCAGTATTTT.

Ten or more counts support this clonotype. This rearrangement joins TRBV24-1 to TRBJ2-1; D call uncertain. Trimming took 0 bases from V and 7 from J, leaving 6 bases between them. CDR1 is KGHDR and CDR2 is SFDVKD in the germline V gene. CDR3 size: 13 residues. CDR3 loop: CATSDLKYNEQFF. The CDR3 DNA reads as TGTGCCACCAGTGATTTGAAGTATAATGAGCAGTTCTTC.

V usage is TRBV2 and J usage is TRBJ1-6; possible D gene TRBD1, 5 bases. The CDR3 is 15 residues long. Deletions cut 0 bases from V and 11 bases from J, with 14 bases between. Per germline, CDR1 SNHLY and CDR2 FYNNEI. CDR3 sequence: CASSEALKGKAPLHF. CDR3 DNA sequence: TGTGCCAGCAGTGAAGCGCTTAAGGGGAAGGCACCCCTCCACTTT.

In its sample, this clonotype was seen a few times. This sequence joins TRBV6-4 and TRBJ1-5, with 7 bases aligning to TRBD1. Germline CDR1 MRHNA, CDR2 SNTAGT. CDR3 size: 20 residues. Trimming removed 5 bases from V and 3 bases from J; junction bases left unmatched: 22. The chain's CDR3 is CASSRWGLTAGGVFNQPQHF. Here the CDR3 DNA reads TGTGCCAGCAGTCGTTGGGGGTTAACCGCAGGGGGGGTTTTCAATCAGCCCCAGCATTTT.

In this sample, this clonotype turned up a few times. The chain joins TRBV10-3 to TRBJ1-2; D gene uncertain. Germline CDR1 is ENHRY and CDR2 is SYGVKD. V was clipped by 4 bases and J by 4 bases, with 10 bases between them. The CDR3 covers 13 residues. CDR3 amino acids: CAISGGSAYGYTF. The CDR3 DNA follows: TGTGCCATCAGTGGTGGGAGTGCCTATGGCTACACCTTC.

This clonotype was observed many times. V and J are TRBV5-1 and TRBJ1-3, with 9 bases aligning to TRBD1. With V trimmed by 3 bases and J by 4 bases, 5 bases remained unmatched. Germline V gene lookup returns CDR1 SGHRS and CDR2 YFSETQ. This CDR3 has 15 amino acids. CDR3 sequence reads: CASSWGQGSGNTIYF. Written as DNA, the CDR3 is TGCGCCAGCAGCTGGGGACAGGGTTCAGGAAACACCATATATTTT.

The chain joins TRBV5-1 to TRBJ2-6; no firm D call. In germline, CDR1 is SGHRS, CDR2 YFSETQ. The length of the CDR3 is 15 residues. V gave up 0 bases and J gave up 1 base, with 5 bases separating them. CDR3 residues: CASSLGRSGANVLTF. The CDR3, as DNA: TGCGCCAGCAGCTTGGGTAGGTCTGGGGCCAACGTCCTGACTTTC.

This rearrangement joins TRBV6-1 to TRBJ2-6; tentatively, D is TRBD1 (5 bases). Deletions cut 3 bases from V and 0 bases from J, with 12 bases between. Germline-derived CDR1 and CDR2 are MNHNS and SASEGT. This CDR3 has 17 amino acids. CDR3 region: CASSEQGWSSGANVLTF. CDR3 in DNA: TGTGCCAGCAGTGAGCAGGGCTGGAGCTCTGGGGCCAACGTCCTGACTTTC.

There are many counts of this clonotype. The CDR3 is CSARDGPADTF. Written as DNA, the CDR3 is TGCAGTGCTAGAGACGGCCCCGCTGATACCTTC. This chain uses TRBV20-1 with TRBJ1-2, with unresolved D. Between the trimmed V and J ends, which lost 0 bases and 14 bases, there was a span of 13 bases. The CDR3 is 11 residues long. Germline CDR1 and CDR2: DFQATT and SNEGSKA (reference sequence).

There are a few counts of this clonotype. CDR3 in amino acids: CASSLALGSGNTIYF. The CDR3 DNA reads TGTGCCAGCAGCTTAGCGCTGGGATCCGGAAACACCATATATTTT. The J gene is TRBJ1-3, the V gene TRBV7-9, with D hard to call. CDR1 is SEHNR and CDR2 is FQNEAQ in the germline V gene (reference sequence). The germline V and J ends were trimmed by 0 bases and 4 bases, with 10 bases remaining between them. CDR3 length equals 15 residues. The full variable domain, completed using reference TRBV7-9 and TRBJ1-3, is DTGVSQNPRHKITKRGQNVTFRCDPISEHNRLYWYRQTLGQGPEFLTYFQNEAQLEKSRLLSDRFSAERPKGSFSTLEIQRTEQGDSAMYLCASSLALGSGNTIYFGEGSWLTVV.

This clonotype has a handful of counts. The CDR3 coding sequence is TGCAGTGCTAGAGACAGGGGTCAAGATGGCTACACCTTC. Translating it yields CSARDRGQDGYTF. This rearrangement joins TRBV20-1 to TRBJ1-2; perhaps TRBD1 as D (6 bases). This CDR3 comprises 13 residues. Trimming removed 0 bases at V and 6 bases at J, with 11 bases between. Per germline, CDR1 DFQATT and CDR2 SNEGSKA (reference sequence).

The rearrangement joins TRBV4-1 to TRBJ2-1, with TRBD2 identical over 14 bases. V lost 0 bases and J lost 0; bases outside the gene matches: 13. The CDR3 loop spans 22 amino acids. Germline CDR1 is MGHRA and CDR2 is YSYEKL. The CDR3 region is CASSQEFFLGLAGGSSYNEQFF. The CDR3 DNA is TGCGCCAGCAGCCAAGAGTTTTTCCTTGGACTAGCGGGAGGTTCCTCCTACAATGAGCAGTTCTTC.

The gene calls are TRBV20-1 and TRBJ1-6; 7 bases map to TRBD1. After removal of 0 bases from V and 7 bases from J, the junction contained 9 bases not matched to a gene. The CDR3 has 16 residues. From germline, CDR1 is DFQATT and CDR2 SNEGSKA (reference sequence). As DNA, the CDR3 is TGCAGTGCTAGAGAGTTCGGGCAGGGGGGAAATTCACCCCTCCACTTT. Translated: CSAREFGQGGNSPLHF.

There are a few counts of this clonotype. The chain carries TRBV2 and TRBJ1-2; the match to TRBD1 covers 8 bases. V was pared by 7 bases and J by 6 bases, with 13 bases of the junction left unmatched. The length of the CDR3 is 15 residues. In germline, CDR1 is SNHLY, CDR2 FYNNEI. CDR3: CASTRSGAGGHGYTF. As DNA, the CDR3 is TGTGCCAGCACGAGATCAGGGGCAGGGGGCCATGGCTACACCTTC.

The genes are TRBV11-2 and TRBJ1-2, with D tentatively TRBD1 (5 bases). This CDR3 contains 14 residues. The germline CDR1 and CDR2 sequences are SGHAT and FQNNGV. Deletions cut 5 bases from V and 8 bases from J, with 18 bases between. In DNA, the CDR3 is TGTGCCAGCAGCCAAGACAGACTCCCTGGCGGCTACACCTTC. It is translated as CASSQDRLPGGYTF.

This clonotype turned up a few times. Written as DNA, the CDR3 is TGCAGTGCTAGGCAACGGACTAGCGGGAGGTTCGCTCTCTCCTACGAGCAGTACTTC. Translated: CSARQRTSGRFALSYEQYF. This chain links TRBV20-1 with TRBJ2-7; 14 bases are shared with TRBD2. This CDR3 is 19 amino acids long. Germline V CDR1 and CDR2: DFQATT, SNEGSKA (reference sequence). Trimming removed 3 bases from V and 0 bases from J; junction bases left unmatched: 13.

The chain carries TRBV6-1 and TRBJ2-1; 7 nucleotides line up with TRBD2. The CDR3 runs 15 residues. With 6 bases clipped from V and 10 bases from J, the junction kept 15 bases outside the gene matches. Germline-derived CDR1 and CDR2 are MNHNS and SASEGT. The CDR3: CASRSPGLQVGEQFF. Here the CDR3 DNA reads TGTGCCAGCAGAAGCCCGGGACTACAGGTCGGGGAGCAGTTCTTC.

This clonotype has just a few counts. The rearrangement joins TRBV7-3 to TRBJ1-1, with 9 bases lining up with TRBD1. J lost 1 base, V lost 2 bases, and 2 bases had no gene match. CDR3 size: 15 residues. The germline V gene has CDR1 SGHTA and CDR2 FQGTGA. CDR3 sequence (DNA): TGTGCCAGCAGCTTAGGGACAGGGAAGAACACTGAAGCTTTCTTT. Its protein is CASSLGTGKNTEAFF.